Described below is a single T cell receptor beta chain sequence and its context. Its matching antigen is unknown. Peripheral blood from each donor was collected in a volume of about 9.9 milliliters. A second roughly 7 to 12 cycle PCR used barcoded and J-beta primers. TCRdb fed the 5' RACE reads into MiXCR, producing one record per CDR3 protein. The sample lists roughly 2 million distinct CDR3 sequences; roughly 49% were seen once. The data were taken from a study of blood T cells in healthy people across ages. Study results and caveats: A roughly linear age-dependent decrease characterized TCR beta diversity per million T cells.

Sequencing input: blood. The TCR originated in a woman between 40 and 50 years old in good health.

The chain's CDR3 is CASSQGSTAYTQYF. For the CDR3, the DNA is TGTGCCAGCAGCCAAGGTTCAACCGCGTATACGCAGTATTTT. The chain has TRBV3-1 and TRBJ2-3, with D uncertain. Between the trimmed V and J ends, which lost 1 base and 7 bases, there was a span of 12 bases. The CDR3 consists of 14 residues. CDR1 and CDR2 (germline): LGHDT, YNNKEL (reference sequence).